This T cell receptor (beta chain) appears in the sequencing data of a study of PD-1 blockade in mismatch repair-deficient tumors. The wider study: All were previously treated, progressing patients with 11 to 13 mismatch repair-deficient cancer types.

Study observations and caveats: Tumor-resident clones, often absent from pretreatment blood, expanded after pembrolizumab and then contracted.

Germline trimming cut 2 bases from V and 6 bases from J; bases unmatched to any gene: 4. CDR1 and CDR2 from the germline V gene are MNHEY and SMNVEV (reference sequence). CDR3 length: 14 amino acids. The TCR-sequenced patients were a few responders to pembrolizumab. For this clone: Its specificity is unknown.

The data were produced by immunoSEQ multiplex PCR, yet TCRdb's version contains in-frame clones alone and is incomplete. This sample has 40,000 to 60,000 clones, with 81% found just once. Sample: peripheral blood, taken roughly 21 weeks after starting pembrolizumab. The origin of this receptor is an adult with mismatch repair-deficient cancer. The rearrangement joins TRBV27 to TRBJ1-2; 9 nucleotides agree with TRBD1. The CDR3 reads CASSLLQGADGYTF. The CDR3 DNA reads as TGTGCCAGCAGTTTACTACAGGGGGCCGATGGCTACACCTTC.